A single sample gave rise to the 20 T cell receptor beta chains below, sequenced in a study of blood T cell repertoires in COVID-19. The data were produced by immunoSEQ multiplex PCR, yet TCRdb's version contains in-frame clones alone and is incomplete. Among 80,000 to 100,000 clones listed, approximately 79% were seen once. Sequencing input: peripheral blood. The receptors originated from a woman of 80 years or more with active or convalescent COVID-19.

The rearrangement links TRBV7-2 to TRBJ2-1; the match to TRBD2 covers 8 bases. V trimming: 5 bases; J trimming: 7 bases; junction bases outside the gene matches: 7. The CDR3 is made up of 14 amino acids. Germline V gene lookup returns CDR1 SGHTA and CDR2 FQGNSA. CDR3 sequence reads: CASSNLAGVNEQFF. Here the CDR3 DNA reads TGTGCCAGCAGCAATCTAGCGGGTGTTAATGAGCAGTTCTTC.

The rearrangement links TRBV24-1 to TRBJ2-3; 12 bases match TRBD2. The germline CDR1 and CDR2 sequences are KGHDR and SFDVKD. The CDR3 sequence is 14 residues long. J lost 6 bases, V lost 5 bases, and 2 bases had no gene match. CDR3 sequence: CATSASGGVDTQYF. CDR3 in DNA: TGTGCCACCAGTGCTAGCGGGGGGGTGGATACGCAGTATTTT.

The chain uses TRBV28 and TRBJ1-2, with D perhaps matching TRBD1 (5 bases). This CDR3 comprises 12 residues. Trimming pared 7 bases from V and 3 bases from J, leaving 9 bases between. Germline loops: CDR1 MDHEN, CDR2 SYDVKM. The CDR3 spells CASTSGDYGYTF. The CDR3, as DNA: TGTGCCAGCACTTCGGGGGACTATGGCTACACCTTC.

The V call is TRBV5-1, the J call TRBJ1-2, with TRBD1 matching 7 bases. This CDR3 region has 13 residues. The V segment lost 1 base and the J segment 6 bases; nucleotides outside the gene matches: 3. CDR1 SGHRS and CDR2 YFSETQ come from the germline V gene. The CDR3 sequence is CASSLTGVDGYTF. For the CDR3, the DNA is TGCGCCAGCAGCTTGACAGGGGTTGATGGCTACACCTTC.

The sample holds a few counts of this clone. The chain is built from TRBV10-3 and TRBJ1-6, with 7 nucleotides matching TRBD1. The V gene end was trimmed by 0 bases and the J gene end by 8 bases; junction bases not matched to a gene: 7. The CDR3 runs 16 residues. Germline CDR1 ENHRY, CDR2 SYGVKD. The CDR3 is CAISESNRGQYSPLHF. CDR3 DNA sequence: TGTGCCATCAGTGAGTCGAATAGGGGACAGTATTCACCCCTCCACTTT.

The chain links TRBV9 to TRBJ2-2, with D possibly TRBD2 on 5 matching bases. CDR3 length: 15 residues. Trimming took 4 bases from V and 4 from J, leaving 14 bases between them. The V gene's germline CDR1 is SGDLS and CDR2 YYNGEE. The CDR3 sequence is CASSLGPAGTGELFF. In DNA, the CDR3 is TGTGCCAGCAGCCTCGGCCCGGCGGGCACCGGGGAGCTGTTTTTT.

This sequence joins TRBV7-3 and TRBJ2-6; D is uncertain. The CDR3 loop spans 15 amino acids. Trimming removed 6 bases at V and 3 bases at J, with 12 bases between. Germline V gene sequence: CDR1 SGHTA, CDR2 FQGTGA. The CDR3 DNA is TGTGCCAGCAGGCAATGGGCTGGTGGGGCCAACGTCCTGACTTTC. This codes for CASRQWAGGANVLTF.

This chain joins TRBV4-2 and TRBJ1-4; TRBD1 might be the D (6 bases). Germline loops: CDR1 LGHNA, CDR2 YNFKEQ. Trimming took 1 base from V and 0 from J, leaving 12 bases between them. CDR3 length equals 17 residues. The CDR3 region is CASSQGRRQATNEKLFF. Written as DNA, the CDR3 is TGTGCCAGCAGCCAAGGAAGGAGACAGGCAACTAATGAAAAACTGTTTTTT.

This clone was detected a few times. The sample carries other DNA sequences with the same CDR3. The chain recombines TRBV5-1 with TRBJ2-5; 11 bases are a match to TRBD2. The trim removed 0 bases at V and 2 bases at J, leaving 3 bases unmatched. Germline CDR1 reads SGHRS; CDR2 reads YFSETQ. The CDR3 contains 16 residues. The CDR3 DNA is TGCGCCAGCAGCTTGGCGTTAGCGGGGGGGCAAGAGACCCAGTACTTC. Translation gives CASSLALAGGQETQYF.

V gene TRBV7-9 combines with J gene TRBJ1-5, with a possible D match to TRBD1 (5 bases). Germline values: CDR1 SEHNR, CDR2 FQNEAQ (reference sequence). The germline V and J ends were trimmed by 3 bases and 7 bases, with 16 bases remaining between them. This CDR3 spans 15 amino acids. The DNA for the CDR3 is TGTGCCAGCAGCTTTGGGGGACGCCGGGGGCAGCCCCAGCATTTT. Translated: CASSFGGRRGQPQHF.

CDR3 in DNA: TGTGCCAGCAGTTACTCAATCGGGGGGCTGGGGGAGCAGTACTTC. This sequence encodes CASSYSIGGLGEQYF. The chain links TRBV6-5 to TRBJ2-7; the D gene is possibly TRBD2 (7 bases). Trimming removed 0 bases from V and 7 bases from J, with 16 bases in between. The germline V gene encodes CDR1 MNHEY and CDR2 SVGAGI. CDR3 size: 15 residues.

The J gene is TRBJ2-1, the V gene TRBV29-1; 10 nucleotides agree with TRBD1. Germline CDR1 SQVTM, CDR2 ANQGSEA. CDR3 length: 12 amino acids. With 6 bases clipped from V and 8 bases from J, the junction kept 4 bases outside the gene matches. The CDR3 region has the DNA TGCAGCGTCGTGACAGGGGGCGATGAGCAGTTCTTC. It translates to CSVVTGGDEQFF.

In its sample, this clone was seen a few times. The genes are TRBV29-1 and TRBJ1-1; 7 positions match TRBD1. The CDR3 totals 13 residues. Trimming took 4 bases from V and 4 from J; bases not matched to a gene: 6. Per the germline V gene, CDR1 is SQVTM and CDR2 is ANQGSEA. For the CDR3, the DNA is TGCAGCGTTGTCAGGGGGGTAGGCACTGAAGCTTTCTTT. Amino acid sequence: CSVVRGVGTEAFF.

The chain has TRBV6-2 or TRBV6-3 and TRBJ2-7; TRBD1 matches 7 bases. This CDR3 has 14 amino acids. V shed 0 bases and J 3 bases; nucleotides not matched to a gene: 2. Germline values: CDR1 MNHEY, CDR2 SVGEGT. CDR3 loop: CASSYSTGIYEQYF. The CDR3 DNA reads as TGTGCCAGCAGTTACTCGACAGGGATCTACGAGCAGTACTTC.

The chain carries TRBV7-9 and TRBJ1-4; D not resolved. In germline, CDR1 is SEHNR, CDR2 FQNEAQ (reference sequence). This CDR3 contains 15 residues. Trimming stripped 5 bases from V and 8 bases from J, with 18 bases between. The CDR3 reads CASSPKNMEGEKLFF. CDR3 DNA: TGTGCCAGCAGCCCAAAAAATATGGAGGGAGAAAAACTGTTTTTT.

V and J are TRBV19 and TRBJ2-5; possibly TRBD1 for D (6 bases). The CDR3 extends over 15 amino acids. Germline CDR1 is LNHDA and CDR2 is SQIVND (reference sequence). Trimming shortened V by 5 bases and J by 2 bases, and 15 bases separated the two germline ends. The CDR3: CASSVQGEVQETQYF. CDR3 bases: TGTGCCAGTAGTGTACAGGGTGAGGTTCAAGAGACCCAGTACTTC. Supplemented by reference TRBV19 and TRBJ2-5, the full variable domain reads DGGITQSPKYLFRKEGQNVTLSCEQNLNHDAMYWYRQDPGQGLRLIYYSQIVNDFQKGDIAEGYSVSREKKESFPLTVTSAQKNPTAFYLCASSVQGEVQETQYFGPGTRLLVL.

To note about this clone: At one end, the junction sequence differs from germline, possibly due to a read error. This chain links TRBV19 with TRBJ2-3; 11 bases map to TRBD2. Germline CDR1 and CDR2: LNHDA and SQIVND (reference sequence). The CDR3 runs to 15 residues. The CDR3 sequence: CASCTLAGGTNTQYF. In nucleotides, the CDR3 is TGTGCCAGTTGCACCCTAGCGGGGGGCACAAATACGCAGTATTTT.

V usage is TRBV19 and J usage is TRBJ1-4; no clear D. Trimming pared 5 bases from V and 8 bases from J, leaving 15 bases between. The CDR3 spans 14 residues. Germline loops: CDR1 LNHDA, CDR2 SQIVND (reference sequence). CDR3 DNA: TGTGCCAGTAGTCCCCCAGGCCAACGGGAAAAACTGTTTTTT. This encodes CASSPPGQREKLFF.

The chain combines TRBV3-1 (or the pseudogene TRBV3-2) with TRBJ2-2; 11 bases align to TRBD1. Trimming cost V 3 bases and J 4 bases; bases outside gene matches: 4. The CDR3 extends over 16 amino acids. Germline CDR1 reads LGHDT; CDR2 reads YNNKEL (reference sequence). In DNA form, the CDR3 reads TGTGCCAGCAGCCACTGGGGGACAGGGGGCACCGGGGAGCTGTTTTTT. Its translation: CASSHWGTGGTGELFF.

The chain links TRBV7-2 to TRBJ2-5; 7 nucleotides line up with TRBD2. Germline loops: CDR1 SGHTA, CDR2 FQGNSA. The CDR3 covers 16 residues. Trimming took 3 bases from V and 1 from J; bases not matched to a gene: 8. The chain's CDR3 is CASSFRGAGTQETQYF. CDR3 nucleotide sequence: TGTGCCAGCAGCTTCCGTGGAGCGGGGACCCAAGAGACCCAGTACTTC.